This T cell receptor beta chain was profiled in a study of identical twins. This clonotype appeared a few times. Via MiXCR, TCRdb re-called the 5' RACE reads, giving one row per CDR3 protein. The table records about 530,000 distinct CDR3 sequences, 20% to 25% of them present only once. The CDR3 totals 16 residues. CDR1 is ENHRY, CDR2 SYGVKD, per germline. V gave up 7 bases and J gave up 7 bases; unmatched junction bases: 15. These records were also assigned to another study, of yellow fever vaccine responses in identical twins.

This sequence joins TRBV10-3 and TRBJ2-1, with 8 bases that match TRBD2. Sequencing used CD4+ T cells sorted from blood. This sequence originates from a young woman in good health. CDR3 amino acids: CAIMGFPAGDPNEQFF. For the CDR3, the DNA is TGTGCCATCATGGGGTTTCCAGCGGGAGACCCAAATGAGCAGTTCTTC.